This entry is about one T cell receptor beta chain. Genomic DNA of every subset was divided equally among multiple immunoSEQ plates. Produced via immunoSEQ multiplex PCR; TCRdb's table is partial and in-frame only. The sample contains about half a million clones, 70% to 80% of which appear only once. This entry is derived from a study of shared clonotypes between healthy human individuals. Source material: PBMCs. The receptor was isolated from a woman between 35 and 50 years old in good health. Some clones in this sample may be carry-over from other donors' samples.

The CDR3 spells CASSRGNQPQHF. CDR3 sequence (DNA): TGCGCCAGCAGCAGGGGAAATCAGCCCCAGCATTTT. This rearrangement joins TRBV23-1 to TRBJ1-5, with a weak D call TRBD1 (6 bases). TRBV23-1 qualifies as an ORF whose function is uncertain. With 6 bases removed from V and 4 bases from J, the gap between germline ends came to 7 bases. The CDR3 runs 12 residues.